These T cell receptor beta chains were read from a single sample in a study of OX40 agonist ivuxolimab in advanced cancers. Data came from immunoSEQ multiplex PCR; TCRdb stores just in-frame clones and leaves some out. The sample contains 70,000 to 90,000 clones, around 90% of which appear only once. Sequenced here: CD4+ or CD8+ T cells sorted from blood, sampled in a trial of the OX40 agonist ivuxolimab. These receptors all come from an adult with an advanced solid tumor such as melanoma, head and neck, liver or kidney cancer. Both conserved end residues are part of each CDR3. Each record gives: clone size, D gene, V gene, J gene, CDR3 protein, CDR3 DNA. The D gene is left open where the match is weak. For some rows the clone size is stated as once, few or many, or as a class when expanded; others skip it.

>once|-|TRBV10-3|TRBJ1-5
CAISEGRINQPQHF
TGTGCCATCAGTGAAGGGCGGATAAATCAGCCCCAGCATTTT
>-|-|TRBV6-5|TRBJ1-4
CASSDSWTTNEKLFF
TGTGCCAGCAGTGACTCGTGGACAACTAATGAAAAACTGTTTTTT
>-|-|TRBV6-9|TRBJ2-1
CASSRTYNEQFF
TGTGCCAGCAGCCGGACCTACAATGAGCAGTTCTTC
>-|-|TRBV16|TRBJ1-5
CASSQLRVSNQPQHF
TGTGCCAGCAGCCAATTGAGGGTTAGCAATCAGCCCCAGCATTTT
>-|TRBD1|TRBV5-6|TRBJ1-1
CASSLNPRGRGKEYTEAFF
TGTGCCAGCAGCTTGAACCCTCGAGGCAGGGGGAAGGAGTACACTGAAGCTTTCTTT
>-|-|TRBV28|TRBJ2-7
CASSSVGGAYEQYF
TGTGCCAGCAGTTCTGTAGGGGGGGCCTACGAGCAGTACTTC
>-|-|TRBV28|TRBJ1-2
CASSSYGRDYGYTF
TGTGCCAGCAGTTCCTATGGGCGCGACTATGGCTACACCTTC
>-|TRBD2|TRBV7-3|TRBJ2-1
CASSSSGVYNEQFF
TGTGCCAGCAGCTCTAGCGGGGTATACAATGAGCAGTTCTTC
>-|-|TRBV30|TRBJ1-2
CAWSVGYTDNYGYTF
TGTGCCTGGAGTGTGGGATACACCGATAACTATGGCTACACCTTC
>once|TRBD2|TRBV9|TRBJ2-1
CASSDVSGEFNEQFF
TGTGCCAGCAGCGACGTTAGCGGGGAGTTCAATGAGCAGTTCTTC
>-|TRBD1|TRBV9|TRBJ1-2
CASSVQQGAGGYTF
TGTGCCAGCAGCGTTCAACAGGGGGCGGGCGGCTACACCTTC
>-|-|TRBV13|TRBJ2-3
CASSQNWDTQYF
TGTGCCAGCAGCCAGAACTGGGATACGCAGTATTTT
>-|-|TRBV27|TRBJ1-1
CASSLTSTANTEAFF
TGTGCCAGCAGTTTAACGTCGACAGCGAACACTGAAGCTTTCTTT
>once|-|TRBV11-2|TRBJ2-1
CASSLTYNEQFF
TGTGCCAGCAGCTTAACGTACAATGAGCAGTTCTTC
>-|-|TRBV2|TRBJ2-1
CASSEAAASSYNEQFF
TGTGCCAGCAGTGAAGCGGCGGCCAGCTCCTACAATGAGCAGTTCTTC
>-|-|TRBV2|TRBJ2-1
CASMPGEGNEQFF
TGTGCCAGCATGCCAGGGGAGGGGAATGAGCAGTTCTTC
>-|-|TRBV20-1|TRBJ2-3
CSAMDTDTQYF
TGCAGTGCCATGGACACAGATACGCAGTATTTT
>-|TRBD1|TRBV28|TRBJ1-1
CASSFPTGGEMNTEAFF
TGTGCCAGCAGTTTCCCGACAGGGGGGGAAATGAACACTGAAGCTTTCTTT
>-|-|TRBV19|TRBJ2-5
CASSIGVYQETQYF
TGTGCCAGTAGTATCGGGGTTTACCAAGAGACCCAGTACTTC
>-|-|TRBV1|TRBJ1-5
CTSSPVESQPQHF
TGCACCAGCAGCCCCGTTGAGAGCCAGCCCCAGCATTTT
>-|TRBD2|TRBV4-1|TRBJ2-7
CASSQDGGGAWEQYF
TGCGCCAGCAGCCAAGATGGCGGGGGGGCGTGGGAGCAGTACTTC
>-|-|TRBV19|TRBJ1-5
CASSIGEGIPDQPQHF
TGTGCCAGTAGTATAGGGGAGGGGATCCCTGATCAGCCCCAGCATTTT
>-|TRBD2|TRBV25-1|TRBJ2-1
CASSELGEGYNEQFF
TGTGCCAGCAGTGAATTAGGGGAGGGGTACAATGAGCAGTTCTTC
>-|-|TRBV19|TRBJ2-1
CASIDGNNYNEQFF
TGTGCCAGTATAGACGGGAATAACTACAATGAGCAGTTCTTC
>-|-|TRBV9|TRBJ1-6
CASSPGLGSPLHF
TGTGCCAGCAGCCCAGGGTTAGGTTCACCCCTCCACTTT
>few|-|TRBV20-1|TRBJ1-1
CSPQGGRAFF
TGCAGTCCTCAAGGGGGGCGGGCTTTCTTT
>-|-|TRBV28|TRBJ1-2
CASSAAGGAYGYTF
TGTGCCAGCAGTGCCGCGGGGGGGGCCTATGGCTACACCTTC
>-|-|TRBV9|TRBJ1-2
CASSVGQFYGYTF
TGTGCCAGCAGCGTAGGACAGTTCTATGGCTACACCTTC
>-|-|TRBV7-3|TRBJ2-1
CASSPNLRGLVDEQFF
TGTGCCAGCAGCCCGAACCTACGAGGTCTAGTCGATGAGCAGTTCTTC
>-|-|TRBV13|TRBJ1-2
CASSPAPWGGQSGYTF
TGTGCCAGCAGCCCCGCCCCCTGGGGGGGGCAGAGTGGCTACACCTTC
>-|-|TRBV6-6|TRBJ2-3
CASSRDLLTDTQYF
TGTGCCAGCAGCAGGGACCTTCTGACAGATACGCAGTATTTT
>-|-|TRBV5-6|TRBJ1-3
CASSLRPRAGNTIYF
TGTGCCAGCAGCCTACGCCCCAGGGCCGGAAACACCATATATTTT
>-|-|TRBV25-1|TRBJ1-1
CASSEFGGGAFF
TGTGCCAGCAGTGAATTCGGTGGGGGAGCTTTCTTT
>-|-|TRBV29-1|TRBJ1-2
CSTYPIDYGYTF
TGCAGCACCTACCCGATAGACTATGGCTACACCTTC
>-|-|TRBV4-2|TRBJ1-6
CASSQWGIEGPDNSPLHF
TGTGCCAGCAGCCAATGGGGGATTGAGGGTCCCGATAATTCACCCCTCCACTTT
>-|-|TRBV19|TRBJ2-3
CASSKVALSSTDTQYF
TGTGCCAGTAGTAAGGTGGCACTATCTAGCACAGATACGCAGTATTTT
>once|-|TRBV4-3|TRBJ1-4
CASSQDLEGRREKLFF
TGCGCCAGCAGCCAAGATCTTGAAGGACGCAGAGAAAAACTGTTTTTT
>-|TRBD2|TRBV30|TRBJ2-1
CAWSSDSGSDEQFF
TGTGCCTGGAGTTCGGATAGCGGGAGCGATGAGCAGTTCTTC
>-|-|TRBV2|TRBJ1-6
CASSQKRVTGTSYNSPLHF
TGTGCCAGCAGCCAGAAAAGGGTCACAGGGACATCCTATAATTCACCCCTCCACTTT